This T cell receptor beta chain comes out of a study of CD8 T cells in Susac syndrome. The authors reverse transcribed about 0.5 to 1 ug RNA with random hexamers. MiXCR, run by TCRdb on the immunoSEQ multiplex PCR reads, gives a single entry per CDR3 protein. The table records about 140,000 distinct CDR3 sequences, 95% of them present only once. Sequenced sample: CD4+ T cells from PBMCs. This clonotype was sampled from a human donor with Susac syndrome.

This chain's CDR3 is CASSLSRTGHTEAFF. CDR3 nucleotide sequence: TGTGCCAGCAGTTTGAGTCGGACAGGGCACACTGAAGCTTTCTTT. V and J are TRBV12-3 or TRBV12-4 and TRBJ1-1; 8 nucleotides line up with TRBD1. V lost 3 bases, J lost 3 bases, and 6 bases stayed unmatched. CDR3 length: 15 residues.